The 7 T cell receptor beta chains below were found in one sample sequenced in a study of shared clonotypes between healthy human individuals. Assay used: immunoSEQ multiplex PCR; TCRdb lists only in-frame clones, some missing. The table records hundreds of thousands of clones, 90% to 97% of them present only once. Naive CD8 cells lacked CD45RO, underwent positive selection for CCR7 and left out terminally differentiated effector memory CD45RA+ cells. Sequencing was done on a sample of naive CD8+ T cells sorted from blood. All receptors derive from a woman in her twenties or thirties in good health.

The CDR3 DNA sequence: TGTGCCAGCAGCTTAACGGAGGGGGCGCGGACTGAAGCTTTCTTT. This codes for CASSLTEGARTEAFF. The V call is TRBV7-3, the J call TRBJ1-1; 7 positions match TRBD1. The V segment lost 0 bases and the J segment 5 bases; nucleotides outside the gene matches: 6. The CDR3 is 15 amino acids. CDR1 and CDR2 (germline): SGHTA, FQGTGA.

This clone was recorded once. J is TRBJ2-7 and V is TRBV28; no reliable D call. The germline V and J ends were trimmed by 3 bases and 5 bases, with 11 bases remaining between them. The CDR3 extends over 13 amino acids. The V gene's germline CDR1 is MDHEN and CDR2 SYDVKM. The CDR3 DNA is TGTGCCAGCAGTTTTACCGAAACTAACGAGCAGTACTTC. It encodes CASSFTETNEQYF.

The chain is built from TRBV23-1 and TRBJ1-2; D uncertain. TRBV23-1 is classed as an ORF, of uncertain function. Trimming removed 0 bases from V and 2 bases from J, with 13 bases in between. The CDR3 has 16 residues. The CDR3 nucleotides are TGCGCCAGCAGTCAATCGCGGCAGTCTCAGAACTATGGCTACACCTTC. Translated, it gives CASSQSRQSQNYGYTF.

The rearrangement uses TRBV28 and TRBJ1-1, with D perhaps matching TRBD1 (6 bases). The CDR3 contains 15 residues. Trimming stripped 5 bases from V and 3 bases from J, with 16 bases between. The germline CDR1 and CDR2 sequences are MDHEN and SYDVKM. In DNA, the CDR3 is TGTGCCAGCAGTGCTTTACAGGGTCTGGACACTGAAGCTTTCTTT. Amino acids: CASSALQGLDTEAFF.

This chain links TRBV6-5 with TRBJ2-7, with TRBD2 identical over 10 bases. V was clipped by 8 bases and J by 4 bases; unmatched bases: 5. This CDR3 spans 13 amino acids. Germline CDR1 is MNHEY and CDR2 is SVGAGI. CDR3 sequence reads: CASHGLAVYEQYF. In DNA form, the CDR3 reads TGTGCCAGCCACGGACTAGCGGTTTACGAGCAGTACTTC.

In this sample, this clone turned up once. This chain links TRBV27 with TRBJ1-5; 9 nucleotides agree with TRBD1. CDR3 length: 16 residues. After removal of 5 bases from V and 2 bases from J, the junction contained 7 bases not matched to a gene. Germline V gene data show CDR1 as MNHEY and CDR2 as SMNVEV (reference sequence). Written as DNA, the CDR3 is TGTGCCAGCAGTCCGATGGGACAGGGAGGCAATCAGCCCCAGCATTTT. Residues: CASSPMGQGGNQPQHF.

The J gene is TRBJ2-7, the V gene TRBV27; tentative D call: TRBD2 (6 bases). The V end lost 3 bases, the J end lost 2 bases, and 17 bases lay between the germline ends. The CDR3 totals 16 residues. Germline V gene lookup returns CDR1 MNHEY and CDR2 SMNVEV (reference sequence). CDR3 loop: CASSFWSTRLTYEQYF. In DNA form, the CDR3 reads TGTGCCAGCAGTTTTTGGTCGACTAGGTTAACCTACGAGCAGTACTTC.